The sequence of this TCR beta chain was determined in a study of patients and donors after allogeneic stem cell transplantation. The CDR3 has 15 amino acids. Trimming removed 4 bases at V and 2 bases at J, with 9 bases between. CDR1 MNHNS and CDR2 SASEGT come from the germline V gene. In TCRdb, the RT-PCR reads were re-called with MiXCR into one record per CDR3 protein. The sample lists roughly 200,000 distinct CDR3 sequences, over 30% occurring once. This sequence originates from a human donor who was either an allogeneic HSCT recipient or a stem cell or donor lymphocyte infusion donor (not recorded which). It is not recorded whose cells these are; they may come from a transplant donor. The sequencing input was blood, either unsorted or a sorted T cell fraction (not recorded which). The J gene is TRBJ1-6, the V gene TRBV6-1, with D possibly being TRBD1 (5 bases). CDR3: CASSGQNTYNSPLHF. In DNA, the CDR3 is TGTGCCAGCAGTGGACAGAATACCTATAATTCACCCCTCCACTTT.